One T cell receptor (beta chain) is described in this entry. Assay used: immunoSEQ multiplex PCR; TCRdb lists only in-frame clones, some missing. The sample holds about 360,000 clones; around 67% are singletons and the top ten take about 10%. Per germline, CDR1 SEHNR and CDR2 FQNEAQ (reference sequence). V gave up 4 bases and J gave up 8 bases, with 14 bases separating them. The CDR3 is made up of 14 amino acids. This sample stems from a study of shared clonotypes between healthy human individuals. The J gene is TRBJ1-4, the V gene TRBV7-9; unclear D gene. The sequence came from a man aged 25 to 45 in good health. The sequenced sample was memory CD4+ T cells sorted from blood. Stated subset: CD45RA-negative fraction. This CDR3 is CASSYLGGHEKLFF. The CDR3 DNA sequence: TGTGCCAGCAGCTACCTTGGCGGGCACGAAAAACTGTTTTTT.